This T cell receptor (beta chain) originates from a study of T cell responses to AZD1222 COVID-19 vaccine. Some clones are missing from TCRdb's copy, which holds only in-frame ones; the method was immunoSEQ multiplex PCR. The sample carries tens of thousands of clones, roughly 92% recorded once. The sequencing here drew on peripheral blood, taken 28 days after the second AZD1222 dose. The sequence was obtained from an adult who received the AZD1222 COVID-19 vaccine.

The CDR3, as DNA: TGCGCCAGCAGCTCCGACAGGGGAGGCACAGATACGCAGTATTTT. Encoded protein: CASSSDRGGTDTQYF. This sequence joins TRBV4-1 and TRBJ2-3, with TRBD1 matching 8 bases. Per the germline V gene, CDR1 is MGHRA and CDR2 is YSYEKL. J lost 1 base, V lost 5 bases, and 5 bases had no gene match. The length of the CDR3 is 15 residues.